Shown below are 2 T cell receptor beta chains from a single sample sequenced in a study of blood T cell repertoires in COVID-19. Produced via immunoSEQ multiplex PCR; TCRdb's table is partial and in-frame only. The table shows over 450,000 clones, with 85% to 90% occurring only once. Material: peripheral blood. The receptors were gathered from a man aged 18-30 years with COVID-19, enrolled during active disease.

The chain has TRBV3-1 (or the pseudogene TRBV3-2) and TRBJ2-1; 10 bases fit TRBD2. Germline V gene data show CDR1 as LGHDT and CDR2 as YNNKEL (reference sequence). The CDR3 length is 16 residues. The ends lost 1 base at V and 9 bases at J; junction bases unmatched: 9. CDR3 loop: CASSQVGAGGLSEQFF. In DNA form, the CDR3 reads TGTGCCAGCAGCCAAGTTGGAGCGGGGGGGCTCAGTGAGCAGTTCTTC.

This chain links TRBV28 with TRBJ2-1, with TRBD2 identical over 9 bases. The V segment lost 7 bases and the J segment 6 bases; nucleotides outside the gene matches: 10. There are 15 residues in the CDR3. Germline lookup yields CDR1 MDHEN and CDR2 SYDVKM. The CDR3 reads CASTLPRAGGNEQFF. For the CDR3, the DNA is TGTGCCAGCACCCTCCCAAGAGCGGGGGGCAATGAGCAGTTCTTC.